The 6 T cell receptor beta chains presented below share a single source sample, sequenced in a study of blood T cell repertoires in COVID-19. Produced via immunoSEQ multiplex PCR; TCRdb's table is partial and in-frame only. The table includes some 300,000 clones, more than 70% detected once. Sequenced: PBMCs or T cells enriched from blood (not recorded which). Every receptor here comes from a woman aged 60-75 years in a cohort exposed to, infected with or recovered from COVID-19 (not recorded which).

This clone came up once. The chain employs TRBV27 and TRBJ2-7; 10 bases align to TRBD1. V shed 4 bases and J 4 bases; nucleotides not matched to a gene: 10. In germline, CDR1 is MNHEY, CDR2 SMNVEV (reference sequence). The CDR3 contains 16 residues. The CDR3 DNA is TGTGCCAGCAGTTCACCCTCGGGACAGGGGAAATACGAGCAGTACTTC. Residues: CASSSPSGQGKYEQYF.

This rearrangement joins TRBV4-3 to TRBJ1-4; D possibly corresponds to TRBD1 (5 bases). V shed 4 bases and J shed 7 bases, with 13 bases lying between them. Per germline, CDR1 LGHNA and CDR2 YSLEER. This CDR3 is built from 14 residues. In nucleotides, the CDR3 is TGCGCCAGCAGCCCTGGGGCAGTAGGTGAAAAACTGTTTTTT. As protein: CASSPGAVGEKLFF.

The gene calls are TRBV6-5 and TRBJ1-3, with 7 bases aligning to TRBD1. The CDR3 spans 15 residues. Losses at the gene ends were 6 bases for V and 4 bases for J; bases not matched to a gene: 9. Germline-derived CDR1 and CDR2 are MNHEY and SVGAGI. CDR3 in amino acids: CASSERGRLGNTIYF. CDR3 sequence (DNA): TGTGCCAGCAGCGAGAGGGGGCGCCTAGGAAACACCATATATTTT.

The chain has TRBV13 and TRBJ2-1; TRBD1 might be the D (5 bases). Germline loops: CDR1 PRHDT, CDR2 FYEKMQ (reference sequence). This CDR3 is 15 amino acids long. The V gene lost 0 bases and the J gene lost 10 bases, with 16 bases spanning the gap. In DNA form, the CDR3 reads TGTGCCAGCAGCTTAGGCCCCGGACAAGGACGCGAGCAGTTCTTC. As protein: CASSLGPGQGREQFF. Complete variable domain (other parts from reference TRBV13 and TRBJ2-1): AAGVIQSPRHLIKEKRETATLKCYPIPRHDTVYWYQQGPGQDPQFLISFYEKMQSDKGSIPDRFSAQQFSDYHSELNMSSLELGDSALYFCASSLGPGQGREQFFGPGTRLTVL.

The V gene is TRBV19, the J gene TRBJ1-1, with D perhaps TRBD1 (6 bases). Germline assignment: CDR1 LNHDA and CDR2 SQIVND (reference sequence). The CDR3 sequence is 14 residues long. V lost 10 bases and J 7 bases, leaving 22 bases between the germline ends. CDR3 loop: CATKEIGGDGEAFF. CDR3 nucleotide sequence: TGTGCCACCAAAGAGATAGGGGGTGATGGTGAAGCTTTCTTT.

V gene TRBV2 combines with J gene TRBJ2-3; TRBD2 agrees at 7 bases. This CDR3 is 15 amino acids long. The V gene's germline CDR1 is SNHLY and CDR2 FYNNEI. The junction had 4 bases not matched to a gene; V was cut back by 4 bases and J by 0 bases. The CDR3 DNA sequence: TGTGCCAGCAGTGGTCAAGCGGGGAGCACAGATACGCAGTATTTT. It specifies CASSGQAGSTDTQYF.